This TCR beta chain was found in a study of cytomegalovirus exposure and HLA in healthy donors. The wider study: Among approximately 400 genotyped donors, around 80% fell in the Caucasian-associated ancestry cluster.

Trimming cost V 5 bases and J 3 bases; bases outside gene matches: 9. The germline V gene has CDR1 SGHTA and CDR2 FQGTGA. This CDR3 is built from 15 residues. Concerning this clone itself: What it binds is not known.

PCR was performed using 60 Vbeta and 13 Jbeta primers. Sequencing used immunoSEQ multiplex PCR; TCRdb keeps in-frame clones, though not all of them. Of approximately 140,000 clones listed, roughly 74% are singletons. Study observations and caveats: Most observed TCR sequences were rare, whereas some public TCRs were detected in many donors.

This chain connects TRBV7-3 to TRBJ2-7, with TRBD2 matching over 8 bases. Input material: PBMCs. The TCR originated in a man in his forties in good health and CMV-seronegative. CDR3 protein: CASSPGGALFYEQYF. The CDR3 DNA reads TGTGCCAGCAGCCCCGGGGGGGCCCTTTTCTACGAGCAGTACTTC.